Following are 25 T cell receptor beta chains from one sample sequenced in a study of T cell changes during pregnancy in multiple sclerosis. The protocol was immunoSEQ multiplex PCR, while the TCRdb copy is restricted to in-frame clones and leaves out a portion. This table has approximately 52,000 clones, roughly 92% appearing once. This sample comprised CD4+ T cells from peripheral blood mononuclear cells, obtained in the second trimester of pregnancy. The receptor set was obtained from a female donor in good health, enrolled as a control in a pregnancy study.

The J gene is TRBJ1-1, the V gene TRBV6-1; D is unclear. Trimming took off 7 bases at V and 4 bases at J, with 16 bases between the two ends. The CDR3 runs 14 residues. The germline CDR1 and CDR2 sequences are MNHNS and SASEGT. The CDR3 DNA reads TGTGCCAGCACCAAAACGAGGGAGAGCACTGAAGCTTTCTTT. Amino acids: CASTKTRESTEAFF.

The chain combines TRBV5-1 with TRBJ2-3; TRBD2 agrees at 9 bases. CDR3 length equals 16 residues. From germline, CDR1 is SGHRS and CDR2 YFSETQ. V gave up 1 base and J gave up 4 bases; unmatched junction bases: 7. The CDR3 protein is CASSLRGSGGSDTQYF. CDR3 bases: TGCGCCAGCAGCTTGCGGGGTAGCGGGGGTTCAGATACGCAGTATTTT.

V usage is TRBV2 and J usage is TRBJ2-3; D call uncertain. V was cut by 6 bases and J by 2 bases, with 3 bases left in between. From germline, CDR1 is SNHLY and CDR2 FYNNEI. This CDR3 has 11 residues. CDR3 sequence (DNA): TGTGCCAGCAGCCACACAGATACGCAGTATTTT. It specifies CASSHTDTQYF.

This sequence joins TRBV7-8 and TRBJ2-1; 7 positions match TRBD1. The CDR3 contains 13 residues. CDR1 is SGHVS, CDR2 FQNEAQ, per germline. V lost 9 bases, J lost 6 bases, and 8 bases stayed unmatched. The CDR3 here is CASKTGLGNEQFF. The CDR3 nucleotides read TGTGCCAGTAAGACAGGGCTAGGCAATGAGCAGTTCTTC.

The chain has TRBV2 and TRBJ1-1, with D hard to call. This CDR3 is built from 14 residues. The germline gives CDR1 SNHLY, CDR2 FYNNEI. Trimming removed 2 bases at V and 1 base at J, with 8 bases between. CDR3 amino acids: CASSEWAGNTEAFF. The CDR3 DNA reads TGTGCCAGCAGTGAATGGGCGGGGAACACTGAAGCTTTCTTT.

This chain joins TRBV10-3 and TRBJ2-2; 9 nucleotides align to TRBD1. The germline V gene has CDR1 ENHRY and CDR2 SYGVKD. V lost 7 bases, J lost 5 bases, and 5 bases stayed unmatched. The CDR3 runs to 14 residues. The CDR3, as DNA: TGTGCCATCACCGGACAGGGGTCGACCGGGGAGCTGTTTTTT. Translated: CAITGQGSTGELFF.

The chain uses TRBV7-6 and TRBJ2-3; D possibly corresponds to TRBD1 (6 bases). Germline CDR1 and CDR2: SGHVS and FNYEAQ. This CDR3 is built from 12 residues. V shed 3 bases and J shed 14 bases, with 15 bases lying between them. The CDR3 nucleotides are TGTGCCAGCAGCTTCCCGGACAGTCCACGGTATTTT. Its protein is CASSFPDSPRYF. Together with reference TRBV7-6 and TRBJ2-3, the CDR3 gives the full variable domain: GAGVSQSPRYKVTKRGQDVALRCDPISGHVSLYWYRQALGQGPEFLTYFNYEAQQDKSGLPNDRFSAERPEGSISTLTIQRTEQRDSAMYRCASSFPDSPRYFGPGTRLTVL.

J is TRBJ1-1 and V is TRBV7-9; TRBD1 might be the D (5 bases). The germline V and J ends were trimmed by 4 bases and 1 base, with 7 bases remaining between them. Germline V CDR1 and CDR2: SEHNR, FQNEAQ (reference sequence). The CDR3 is made up of 13 amino acids. CDR3 DNA: TGTGCCAGCAGCTGGAGGGGGAACACTGAAGCTTTCTTT. This sequence encodes CASSWRGNTEAFF. The full variable domain, completed using reference TRBV7-9 and TRBJ1-1, is DTGVSQNPRHKITKRGQNVTFRCDPISEHNRLYWYRQTLGQGPEFLTYFQNEAQLEKSRLLSDRFSAERPKGSFSTLEIQRTEQGDSAMYLCASSWRGNTEAFFGQGTRLTVV.

The J gene is TRBJ2-3, the V gene TRBV4-1; 8 bases align to TRBD2. Germline CDR1 is MGHRA and CDR2 is YSYEKL. After removal of 2 bases from V and 5 bases from J, the junction contained 12 bases not matched to a gene. CDR3 length: 17 residues. The CDR3 DNA sequence: TGCGCCAGCAGCCAACTTACAAACGGGAGGGCGGGAGATACGCAGTATTTT. Its protein product is CASSQLTNGRAGDTQYF.

The chain links TRBV18 to TRBJ1-3, with 7 nucleotides matching TRBD1. CDR1 is KGHSH and CDR2 is LQKENI in the germline V gene. J was trimmed by 4 bases and V by 7 bases; bases with no gene match: 7. The CDR3 is made up of 14 amino acids. Here the CDR3 reads CASYPQGSGNTIYF. The CDR3 DNA follows: TGTGCCAGCTATCCACAGGGGTCCGGAAACACCATATATTTT.

The chain couples TRBV7-3 to TRBJ2-2, with unresolved D. From germline, CDR1 is SGHTA and CDR2 FQGTGA. Trimming pared 6 bases from V and 1 base from J, leaving 6 bases between. This CDR3 contains 13 residues. CDR3 DNA: TGTGCCAGCAGACCAGAGAACACCGGGGAGCTGTTTTTT. The encoded protein is CASRPENTGELFF.

The rearrangement uses TRBV27 and TRBJ1-1; no firm D call. From germline, CDR1 is MNHEY and CDR2 SMNVEV (reference sequence). The CDR3 spans 13 residues. V lost 5 bases, J lost 5 bases, and 12 bases lay in between. The CDR3 here is CASSLTAQTEAFF. The DNA for the CDR3 is TGTGCCAGCAGTCTAACGGCACAGACTGAAGCTTTCTTT.

The chain uses TRBV5-1 and TRBJ2-2; D unclear. The V end lost 1 base, the J end lost 0 bases, and 13 bases lay between the germline ends. CDR1 is SGHRS, CDR2 YFSETQ, per germline. The CDR3 has 17 residues. The DNA for the CDR3 is TGCGCCAGCAGCTTGAGCGAAGCCACGTCGAACACCGGGGAGCTGTTTTTT. Encoded protein: CASSLSEATSNTGELFF.

The rearrangement links TRBV19 to TRBJ2-7, with TRBD1 as a possible D gene (5 bases). Germline CDR1 LNHDA, CDR2 SQIVND (reference sequence). V shed 3 bases and J shed 7 bases, with 13 bases lying between them. This CDR3 comprises 13 residues. The CDR3 coding sequence is TGTGCCAGTAGTATCCACAGGCTGGGGGAGCAGTACTTC. This encodes CASSIHRLGEQYF.

Only one count was recorded for this clone. The gene calls are TRBV30 and TRBJ2-5; 7 bases match TRBD1. Germline CDR1 reads GTSNPN; CDR2 reads SVGIG (reference sequence). The junction had 11 bases not matched to a gene; V was cut back by 6 bases and J by 10 bases. This CDR3 has 12 residues. CDR3 in amino acids: CACKGSGGDQYF. Written as DNA, the CDR3 is TGTGCCTGCAAGGGTTCAGGGGGTGACCAGTACTTC.

The rearrangement joins TRBV5-8 to TRBJ1-5, with TRBD1 as a possible D gene (5 bases). V lost 4 bases to trimming and J lost 4 bases, with 15 bases between them. Germline CDR1 and CDR2: SGHTS and YDEGEE. The CDR3 runs 15 residues. CDR3 amino acids: CASSPGVQGNQPQHF. DNA for the CDR3: TGTGCCAGCAGCCCTGGTGTCCAGGGAAATCAGCCCCAGCATTTT.

The chain employs TRBV14 and TRBJ1-1; tentative D call: TRBD1 (6 bases). V was clipped by 1 base and J by 4 bases, with 16 bases between them. The CDR3 spans 16 residues. Germline V CDR1 and CDR2: SGHDN, FVKESK. This CDR3 is CASSQVGHPYLTEAFF. The CDR3 coding sequence is TGTGCCAGCAGCCAAGTGGGACACCCGTATCTCACTGAAGCTTTCTTT.

The chain has TRBV11-2 and TRBJ1-2; D may be TRBD1 (5 bases). Germline CDR1 is SGHAT and CDR2 is FQNNGV. This CDR3 is built from 14 residues. The germline V and J ends were trimmed by 7 bases and 4 bases, with 16 bases remaining between them. The CDR3 coding sequence is TGTGCCAGCACCCGACAGTCCGCCGCCTATGGCTACACCTTC. It encodes CASTRQSAAYGYTF.

The chain carries TRBV19 and TRBJ1-3; D gene unclear. The CDR3 has 17 amino acids. Per germline, CDR1 LNHDA and CDR2 SQIVND (reference sequence). Between the trimmed V and J ends, which lost 3 bases and 5 bases, there was a span of 20 bases. The CDR3 DNA follows: TGTGCCAGTAGTATCAAAGGTCAGGTGCTACTCAGAAACACCATATATTTT. Amino acids: CASSIKGQVLLRNTIYF. The variable domain in full, completed from reference TRBV19 and TRBJ1-3, reads DGGITQSPKYLFRKEGQNVTLSCEQNLNHDAMYWYRQDPGQGLRLIYYSQIVNDFQKGDIAEGYSVSREKKESFPLTVTSAQKNPTAFYLCASSIKGQVLLRNTIYFGEGSWLTVV.

V and J are TRBV15 and TRBJ2-5, with D possibly TRBD2 on 5 matching bases. CDR1 and CDR2 (germline): LNHNV, YYDKDF (reference sequence). The CDR3 spans 14 residues. Trimming left V 1 base short and J 5 bases short, with 11 bases between. The CDR3 region has the DNA TGTGCCACCAGCAGAGTTGGGCGGGTGGAGACCCAGTACTTC. It specifies CATSRVGRVETQYF.

The chain couples TRBV7-9 to TRBJ2-5; the match to TRBD2 covers 7 bases. V shed 2 bases, J shed 3 bases, and the junction held 9 bases outside the gene matches. This CDR3 comprises 16 residues. Germline assignment: CDR1 SEHNR and CDR2 FQNEAQ (reference sequence). Here the CDR3 reads CASSLRGLAAEETQYF. The CDR3 DNA follows: TGTGCCAGCAGCTTACGCGGCCTAGCGGCCGAAGAGACCCAGTACTTC.

J is TRBJ1-2 and V is TRBV28, with 9 bases that match TRBD1. CDR1 and CDR2 (germline): MDHEN, SYDVKM. V shed 7 bases, J shed 6 bases, and the junction held 3 bases outside the gene matches. This CDR3 has 12 residues. The CDR3, as DNA: TGTGCCAGCAAGGGACAGGGAAATGGCTACACCTTC. This encodes CASKGQGNGYTF.

This clone is a singleton in its sample. The gene calls are TRBV18 and TRBJ1-2; 7 bases are a match to TRBD1. The CDR3 is 14 amino acids. The V and J ends lost 5 bases and 2 bases, in that order; junction bases with no gene match: 5. Germline V CDR1 and CDR2: KGHSH, LQKENI. The CDR3 protein is CASSFGQANYGYTF. CDR3 in DNA: TGTGCCAGCTCATTCGGACAGGCAAACTATGGCTACACCTTC.

The chain links TRBV15 to TRBJ1-1; D is perhaps TRBD1 (5 bases). V lost 0 bases and J lost 5, with 16 bases in between. CDR1 and CDR2 from the germline V gene are LNHNV and YYDKDF (reference sequence). CDR3 length equals 16 residues. The DNA of the CDR3 is TGTGCCACCAGCAGAGAAAGGGGTCAGGTTGGGACTGAAGCTTTCTTT. The encoded protein is CATSRERGQVGTEAFF.

This clone appeared once. The V and J genes are TRBV4-3 and TRBJ2-7, with 7 nucleotides matching TRBD2. This CDR3 spans 17 amino acids. Germline CDR1 and CDR2: LGHNA and YSLEER. With V trimmed by 0 bases and J by 5 bases, 13 bases remained unmatched. In DNA form, the CDR3 reads TGCGCCAGCAGCCAAGATACGATCGGCGGGAGTTCCCACGAGCAGTACTTC. This translates into CASSQDTIGGSSHEQYF.